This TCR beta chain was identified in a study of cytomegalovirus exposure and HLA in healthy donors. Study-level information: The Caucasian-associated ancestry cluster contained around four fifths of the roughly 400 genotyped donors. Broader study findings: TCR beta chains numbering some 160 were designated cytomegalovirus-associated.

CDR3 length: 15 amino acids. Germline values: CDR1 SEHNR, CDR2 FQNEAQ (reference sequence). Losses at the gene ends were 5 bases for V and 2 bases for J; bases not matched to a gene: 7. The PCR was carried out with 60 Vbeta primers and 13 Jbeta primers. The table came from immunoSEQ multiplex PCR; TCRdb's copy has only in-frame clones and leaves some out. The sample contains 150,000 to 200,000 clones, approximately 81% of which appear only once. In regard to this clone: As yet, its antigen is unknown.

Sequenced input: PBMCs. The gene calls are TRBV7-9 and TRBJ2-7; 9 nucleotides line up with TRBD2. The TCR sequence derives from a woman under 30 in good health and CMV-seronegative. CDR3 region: CASSGTGLATYEQYF. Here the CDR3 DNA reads TGTGCCAGCAGCGGAACTGGACTAGCGACCTACGAGCAGTACTTC.